The subject of this entry is one T cell receptor beta chain. This entry is derived from a study of spatial heterogeneity in lung cancer. Stated time point: sample taken at primary tumor resection. Tumor, nontumor lung or frozen PBMC supplied whole RNA that was sequenced unsorted. TCRdb re-analysed the 5' RACE reads in MiXCR, keeping a single row per CDR3 protein. The sample has some 29,000 distinct CDR3 sequences; 7.5% to 9.5% are singletons. The V gene lost 4 bases and the J gene lost 6 bases, with 11 bases spanning the gap. The germline V gene encodes CDR1 SNHLY and CDR2 FYNNEI. The CDR3 totals 13 residues.

This TCR was sampled from a female donor with early-stage non-small cell lung cancer. The specimen was PBMCs, collected at surgery. V gene TRBV2 combines with J gene TRBJ2-3; D might be TRBD1 (5 bases). CDR3 amino acids: CASSGKGWDTQYF. CDR3 in DNA: TGTGCCAGCAGTGGAAAGGGGTGGGATACGCAGTATTTT.